The TCR beta chain described here comes from a study of sequential checkpoint blockade in melanoma. In the study overall: Patients were randomized 1:1 to nivolumab-then-ipilimumab or ipilimumab-then-nivolumab first-line. Both treatment sequences were followed by maintenance nivolumab.

The V gene lost 7 bases and the J gene lost 7 bases, with 16 bases spanning the gap. There are 13 residues in the CDR3. The germline gives CDR1 MNHEY, CDR2 SVGAGI. Only in-frame clones appear in the TCRdb table, and some are missing; sequencing was by immunoSEQ multiplex PCR. The data show about 17,000 clones, 70% seen once. As for treatment: randomized to nivolumab then ipilimumab (arm A) or the reverse (arm B). None of the patients previously received DNA-damaging chemotherapy. Sorted cells were live CD3+CD8+, lacking CD19 and CD56, from PBMCs. V is TRBV6-5 and J is TRBJ1-2; D perhaps matches TRBD1 (6 bases). This receptor was identified in a human donor with melanoma. The sequences come from CD8+ T cells sorted from blood (inferred from file names), collected from a patient given nivolumab and ipilimumab in sequence. CDR3 in amino acids: CASTIRGAGGYTF. The CDR3 coding sequence is TGTGCCAGCACTATACGGGGGGCGGGTGGCTACACCTTC.